A single sample is the source of the 14 T cell receptor beta chains below, sequenced in a study of vaccination and CD4 T cells after COVID-19. The Oncomine TCR Beta short-read assay generated sequence data from the DNA of cultured CD4+ T cells. A single record per CDR3 protein comes from TCRdb applying MiXCR to the PCR reads. The sample has about 11,000 distinct CDR3 sequences; about 40% are singletons. No antigens are known for them. Treatment noted: approximately nine-day PBMC culture with coronavirus spike peptide pools or control peptides (ViraFEST assay). The material sequenced was CD4+ T cells from blood, cultured in vitro. The receptors were gathered from a human donor who had recovered from COVID-19.

This clonotype has only a few counts. The gene calls are TRBV20-1 and TRBJ2-2, with 13 bases matching TRBD2. The CDR3 runs to 14 residues. CDR1 is DFQATT and CDR2 is SNEGSKA in the germline V gene (reference sequence). Unmatched junction bases numbered 2, after V lost 5 bases and J lost 5 bases. The CDR3 bases are TGCAGTGCTGGGACTAGCGGGACTACCGGGGAGCTGTTTTTT. Translated: CSAGTSGTTGELFF.

This chain links TRBV6-1 with TRBJ2-2; the D gene is possibly TRBD1 (6 bases). The CDR3 runs 13 residues. The germline V gene encodes CDR1 MNHNS and CDR2 SASEGT. Trimming stripped 8 bases from V and 6 bases from J, with 13 bases between. The CDR3 bases are TGTGCCAGCGAGGGGGTATTGGCCGGGGAGCTGTTTTTT. This gives the protein CASEGVLAGELFF.

The genes are TRBV6-5 and TRBJ1-3; 9 positions agree with TRBD1. In germline, CDR1 is MNHEY, CDR2 SVGAGI. V trimming: 0 bases; J trimming: 2 bases; junction bases outside the gene matches: 2. The length of the CDR3 is 16 residues. Here the CDR3 reads CASSYSDRGTGNTIYF. The CDR3 nucleotides read TGTGCCAGCAGTTACTCCGACAGGGGGACTGGAAACACCATATATTTT.

The genes are TRBV2 and TRBJ2-7, with 11 bases fitting TRBD1. V trimming: 8 bases; J trimming: 5 bases; junction bases outside the gene matches: 14. Germline V gene data show CDR1 as SNHLY and CDR2 as FYNNEI. The CDR3 runs 16 residues. Here the CDR3 reads CASASSLGQGGDEQYF. The DNA for the CDR3 is TGTGCCAGCGCCTCCTCCCTGGGACAGGGGGGGGACGAGCAGTACTTC.

This clonotype appeared a single time. This rearrangement joins TRBV5-1 to TRBJ1-1, with 10 bases identical to TRBD1. V shed 7 bases and J 1 base; nucleotides not matched to a gene: 10. CDR1 and CDR2 (germline): SGHRS, YFSETQ. The CDR3 has 16 amino acids. CDR3 nucleotides: TGCGCCAGCGGCCCCGGGACAGGGGCCCGGAACACTGAAGCTTTCTTT. Amino acids: CASGPGTGARNTEAFF. The full variable domain, rest sourced from reference TRBV5-1 and TRBJ1-1, is KAGVTQTPRYLIKTRGQQVTLSCSPISGHRSVSWYQQTPGQGLQFLFEYFSETQRNKGNFPGRFSGRQFSNSRSEMNVSTLELGDSALYLCASGPGTGARNTEAFFGQGTRLTVV.

This clonotype was seen a few times. This chain connects TRBV25-1 to TRBJ2-5; TRBD2 matches 8 bases. The CDR3 is 15 amino acids. With V trimmed by 1 base and J by 9 bases, 10 bases remained unmatched. Germline values: CDR1 MGHDK, CDR2 SYGVNS. The CDR3 DNA is TGTGCCAGCAGTGAATGGGGCGGGGGGCCTGGGGCCCAGTACTTC. Residues: CASSEWGGGPGAQYF.

Written as DNA, the CDR3 is TGCAGTGCAAGAACTAGCGGGGCCTACAATGAGCAGTTCTTC. It is translated as CSARTSGAYNEQFF. The chain links TRBV20-1 to TRBJ2-1; TRBD2 agrees at 10 bases. Germline CDR1 and CDR2: DFQATT and SNEGSKA (reference sequence). The CDR3 is 14 residues long. The V and J ends lost 6 bases and 2 bases, in that order; junction bases with no gene match: 4.

The rearrangement joins TRBV12-3 or TRBV12-4 to TRBJ2-7; a possible D gene is TRBD1 (6 bases). Trimming took 5 bases from V and 5 from J, leaving 13 bases between them. This CDR3 contains 13 residues. CDR3 in DNA: TGTGCCAGCAGTGTCCAGGGGTCCCACGAGCAGTACTTC. The encoded protein is CASSVQGSHEQYF.

The chain carries TRBV6-1 and TRBJ2-1; the D gene could be TRBD1 or TRBD2 (5 bases each). Trimming cost V 5 bases and J 15 bases, with 20 bases left between them. CDR1 is MNHNS, CDR2 SASEGT, per germline. CDR3 length: 13 residues. The CDR3: CASSNRDDDRRFF. In nucleotides, the CDR3 is TGTGCCAGCAGTAACCGGGACGACGATCGTCGGTTCTTC.

The chain has TRBV20-1 and TRBJ1-1; D might be TRBD1 (5 bases). Per the germline V gene, CDR1 is DFQATT and CDR2 is SNEGSKA (reference sequence). V gave up 0 bases and J gave up 3 bases, with 11 bases separating them. CDR3 length: 14 amino acids. The CDR3 is CSARDQGTDTEAFF. Here the CDR3 DNA reads TGCAGTGCTAGAGATCAGGGTACGGACACTGAAGCTTTCTTT.

By frequency in the sample, this clonotype is medium-sized. This chain joins TRBV30 and TRBJ2-3, with 10 nucleotides matching TRBD2. The CDR3 is 16 residues long. CDR1 and CDR2 (germline): GTSNPN, SVGIG (reference sequence). With V trimmed by 3 bases and J by 0 bases, 6 bases remained unmatched. Written as DNA, the CDR3 is TGTGCCTGGAGCGGCCTAGCGGGAGCTAGCACAGATACGCAGTATTTT. Its translation is CAWSGLAGASTDTQYF.

The gene calls are TRBV27 and TRBJ1-2, with 7 bases aligning to TRBD1. V shed 6 bases and J 2 bases; nucleotides not matched to a gene: 6. The CDR3 contains 14 residues. Germline-derived CDR1 and CDR2 are MNHEY and SMNVEV (reference sequence). CDR3 bases: TGTGCCAGCAGGGACCCCAGGGGGAACTATGGCTACACCTTC. Translating it yields CASRDPRGNYGYTF.

The chain couples TRBV15 to TRBJ2-5, with 8 bases lining up with TRBD2. Per germline, CDR1 LNHNV and CDR2 YYDKDF (reference sequence). CDR3 length: 16 amino acids. V was clipped by 1 base and J by 5 bases; unmatched bases: 9. The CDR3 DNA reads as TGTGCCACCAGCAGAGTTTCGGGACTAGGTGCTGAGACCCAGTACTTC. Translation: CATSRVSGLGAETQYF.

This clonotype was seen a handful of times. The chain uses TRBV15 and TRBJ1-3; D call uncertain. Germline lookup yields CDR1 LNHNV and CDR2 YYDKDF (reference sequence). V lost 5 bases to trimming and J lost 2 bases, with 7 bases between them. The CDR3 has 13 residues. The CDR3 reads CATSSAPGNTIYF. The CDR3 DNA reads as TGTGCCACCAGCTCGGCCCCTGGAAACACCATATATTTT.